This TCR beta chain was profiled in a study of T cells after yellow fever vaccination. In making TCR cDNA, 5'RACE template switching added a universal primer site and UMIs to it. TCRdb recomputed calls from the 5' RACE reads with MiXCR, one row per CDR3 protein. The sample shows roughly 350,000 distinct CDR3 sequences, about 4% of them seen only once. This CDR3 has 13 residues. The V gene end was trimmed by 1 base and the J gene end by 6 bases; junction bases not matched to a gene: 0. In germline, CDR1 is KGHDR, CDR2 SFDVKD. The sequenced sample was PBMCs, obtained 5 days after the yellow fever booster vaccination. This chain uses TRBV24-1 with TRBJ2-3; 7 positions match TRBD1. The receptor's source is a man aged 18 to 29 who received the YFV17D yellow fever vaccine. The CDR3 protein is CATSDFRGDTQYF. CDR3 nucleotide sequence: TGTGCCACCAGTGATTTCAGGGGGGATACGCAGTATTTT.